Listed here are 22 T cell receptor beta chains from one sample, sequenced in a study of blood T cell repertoires in COVID-19. Here immunoSEQ multiplex PCR was the method, and the copy in TCRdb shows in-frame clones only, minus some. The sample contains under 90,000 clones, about 88% of which appear only once. Material for sequencing was peripheral blood. The receptors here all came from a man aged 65 to 79 with active or convalescent COVID-19.

The chain recombines TRBV10-2 with TRBJ2-1, with D possibly TRBD2 on 5 matching bases. Per the germline V gene, CDR1 is WSHSY and CDR2 is SAAADI. The CDR3 covers 13 residues. Trimming stripped 6 bases from V and 6 bases from J, with 12 bases between. DNA for the CDR3: TGCGCCAGCAGGGAGCTAGCTAGCAATGAGCAGTTCTTC. Residues: CASRELASNEQFF.

In its sample, this clone is medium-sized (0.01 to 0.1%). The chain employs TRBV9 and TRBJ1-2; a possible D gene is TRBD1 (5 bases). The CDR3 consists of 14 residues. Germline V gene data show CDR1 as SGDLS and CDR2 as YYNGEE. Deletions cut 7 bases from V and 1 base from J, with 14 bases between. CDR3 in amino acids: CASSEGDSNYGYTF. The CDR3 bases are TGTGCCAGCTCCGAAGGTGACAGTAACTATGGCTACACCTTC.

This chain joins TRBV28 and TRBJ2-5, with 9 positions matching TRBD2. V was pared by 10 bases and J by 1 base, with 4 bases of the junction left unmatched. Germline lookup yields CDR1 MDHEN and CDR2 SYDVKM. This CDR3 is 13 amino acids long. DNA of the CDR3: TGTGCCACCCAGACTAGCGGCCAAGAGACCCAGTACTTC. It codes for CATQTSGQETQYF. The full variable domain, in which reference TRBV28 and TRBJ2-5 provide the parts outside the CDR3, is DVKVTQSSRYLVKRTGEKVFLECVQDMDHENMFWYRQDPGLGLRLIYFSYDVKMKEKGDIPEGYSVSREKKERFSLILESASTNQTSMYLCATQTSGQETQYFGPGTRLLVL.

The gene calls are TRBV28 and TRBJ2-7, with 7 bases matching TRBD1. This CDR3 has 15 residues. From germline, CDR1 is MDHEN and CDR2 SYDVKM. V lost 2 bases, J lost 3 bases, and 7 bases stayed unmatched. The CDR3 bases are TGTGCCAGCAGTTTACCCAGGGGGTATGGCTACGAGCAGTACTTC. Amino acids: CASSLPRGYGYEQYF.

The chain is built from TRBV5-6 and TRBJ2-1; 7 bases line up with TRBD1. Germline CDR1 is SGHDT and CDR2 is YYEEEE. Unmatched junction bases numbered 9, after V lost 3 bases and J lost 9 bases. The CDR3 covers 14 residues. The CDR3 DNA sequence: TGTGCCAGCAGCTCGGGACAGACCTCCGGTGAGCAGTTCTTC. It specifies CASSSGQTSGEQFF.

The chain couples TRBV9 to TRBJ1-2; 7 bases are shared with TRBD1. CDR1 is SGDLS, CDR2 YYNGEE, per germline. The CDR3 contains 14 residues. V shed 1 base and J 5 bases; nucleotides not matched to a gene: 5. The CDR3 protein is CASSVTGTAYGYTF. CDR3 DNA sequence: TGTGCCAGCAGCGTAACCGGGACAGCATATGGCTACACCTTC.

The rearrangement links TRBV5-1 to TRBJ2-3; TRBD2 agrees at 9 bases. This CDR3 has 14 residues. Germline CDR1 and CDR2: SGHRS and YFSETQ. J was trimmed by 4 bases and V by 7 bases; bases with no gene match: 7. CDR3 residues: CASLGGGASDTQYF. For the CDR3, the DNA is TGCGCCAGCTTGGGCGGGGGGGCCTCAGATACGCAGTATTTT.

This clone was recorded only once. The chain carries TRBV30 and TRBJ1-5, with 8 bases matching TRBD1. J gave up 3 bases and V 3 bases, and 1 base lay outside the gene matches. Germline V gene sequence: CDR1 GTSNPN, CDR2 SVGIG (reference sequence). There are 13 residues in the CDR3. The CDR3 DNA follows: TGTGCCTGGAGGGACAGGGTCAATCAGCCCCAGCATTTT. Amino acids: CAWRDRVNQPQHF.

The gene calls are TRBV10-3 and TRBJ2-7; D remains unclear. The CDR3 consists of 14 residues. Germline assignment: CDR1 ENHRY and CDR2 SYGVKD. Trimming removed 2 bases from V and 0 bases from J, with 8 bases in between. CDR3 sequence: CAISEKQFSYEQYF. The CDR3 DNA sequence: TGTGCCATCAGTGAGAAACAGTTCTCCTACGAGCAGTACTTC.

This CDR3 reads CAISTRVEQFF. The CDR3 coding sequence is TGTGCCATCAGTACTAGGGTTGAGCAGTTCTTC. The V and J genes are TRBV10-3 and TRBJ2-1; D is perhaps TRBD2 (5 bases). Looked up from germline, CDR1 is ENHRY and CDR2 is SYGVKD. Trimming cost V 5 bases and J 9 bases, with 8 bases left between them. CDR3 size: 11 residues.

This clone was recorded a few times. The chain combines TRBV4-1 with TRBJ1-4; TRBD1 is a possible D gene (6 bases). This CDR3 has 16 residues. With 3 bases removed from V and 8 bases from J, the gap between germline ends came to 19 bases. Looked up from germline, CDR1 is MGHRA and CDR2 is YSYEKL. The CDR3 DNA reads as TGCGCCAGCAGCCAGACCAACAGGGAGAGGGGCGAAAAACTGTTTTTT. Encoded protein: CASSQTNRERGEKLFF.

The chain joins TRBV6-1 to TRBJ1-2; D unclear. The CDR3 sequence is 16 residues long. CDR1 MNHNS and CDR2 SASEGT come from the germline V gene. V lost 4 bases, J lost 8 bases, and 23 bases lay in between. CDR3 protein: CASSGGVPLNPGGYTF. The CDR3 nucleotides read TGTGCCAGCAGTGGGGGAGTTCCCCTTAACCCCGGAGGCTACACCTTC.

The V call is TRBV28, the J call TRBJ2-7; 9 nucleotides agree with TRBD2. CDR1 and CDR2 (germline): MDHEN, SYDVKM. This CDR3 contains 15 residues. With V trimmed by 4 bases and J by 7 bases, 11 bases remained unmatched. The CDR3 sequence: CASSYSGRTEKEQYF. DNA of the CDR3: TGTGCCAGCAGTTACAGCGGGAGGACGGAAAAAGAGCAGTACTTC.

The V call is TRBV19, the J call TRBJ1-3; tentatively, D is TRBD1 (5 bases). V was trimmed by 3 bases and J by 8 bases, leaving 8 bases between them. CDR1 and CDR2 (germline): LNHDA, SQIVND (reference sequence). The CDR3 totals 12 residues. The CDR3: CASSIQGHTIYF. The CDR3 region has the DNA TGTGCCAGTAGTATTCAGGGCCACACCATATATTTT.

The genes are TRBV11-2 and TRBJ2-7; TRBD2 is a possible D gene (5 bases). V was trimmed by 6 bases and J by 7 bases, leaving 7 bases between them. CDR1 and CDR2 (germline): SGHAT, FQNNGV. This CDR3 is built from 10 residues. CDR3 residues: CASRSGEQYF. The CDR3 nucleotides read TGTGCCAGCAGGAGCGGTGAGCAGTACTTC. The whole variable domain, remainder taken from reference TRBV11-2 and TRBJ2-7, is EAGVAQSPRYKIIEKRQSVAFWCNPISGHATLYWYQQILGQGPKLLIQFQNNGVVDDSQLPKDRFSAERLKGVDSTLKIQPAKLEDSAVYLCASRSGEQYFGPGTRLTVT.

The genes are TRBV19 and TRBJ2-1; 8 positions match TRBD1. Per the germline V gene, CDR1 is LNHDA and CDR2 is SQIVND (reference sequence). CDR3 length equals 13 residues. The V gene end was trimmed by 9 bases and the J gene end by 9 bases; junction bases not matched to a gene: 10. This CDR3 is CASQDRGRGEQFF. The CDR3 nucleotides read TGTGCCAGCCAAGACAGGGGAAGGGGTGAGCAGTTCTTC.

The chain links TRBV21-1 to TRBJ2-3; the table names TRBD2, a call not compared with the DNA. TRBV21-1 is described as a pseudogene. The CDR3 sequence is 17 residues long. CDR3 amino acids: CASSNSEREGLPDTQYF. DNA of the CDR3: TGTGCCAGCAGCAACAGCGAGCGGGAGGGCCTGCCAGATACGCAGTATTTT.

The gene calls are TRBV30 and TRBJ1-1, with a weak D call TRBD1 (6 bases). The V gene's germline CDR1 is GTSNPN and CDR2 SVGIG (reference sequence). Trimming left V 2 bases short and J 4 bases short, with 8 bases between. CDR3 size: 12 residues. This CDR3 is CAWSRGGTEAFF. CDR3 nucleotides: TGTGCCTGGAGTAGAGGGGGCACTGAAGCTTTCTTT.

This clone has just one count. The chain joins TRBV7-2 to TRBJ2-5, with TRBD1 matching over 8 bases. The trim removed 4 bases at V and 1 base at J, leaving 8 bases unmatched. Germline V gives CDR1 SGHTA, CDR2 FQGNSA. The CDR3 covers 16 residues. CDR3 sequence (DNA): TGTGCCAGCAGCTATGGGGCTGGGACAGGCCAAGAGACCCAGTACTTC. This encodes CASSYGAGTGQETQYF.

The chain joins TRBV6-5 to TRBJ1-1, with TRBD1 identical over 8 bases. Germline V gene lookup returns CDR1 MNHEY and CDR2 SVGAGI. The length of the CDR3 is 15 residues. Germline trimming cut 7 bases from V and 5 bases from J; bases unmatched to any gene: 12. CDR3 in amino acids: CASNRRTGRETEAFF. DNA of the CDR3: TGTGCCAGCAACCGAAGGACAGGGAGGGAAACTGAAGCTTTCTTT.

The V gene is TRBV5-1, the J gene TRBJ1-1, with a weak D call TRBD1 (6 bases). V gave up 4 bases and J gave up 5 bases, with 12 bases separating them. This CDR3 has 13 amino acids. Per germline, CDR1 SGHRS and CDR2 YFSETQ. In DNA form, the CDR3 reads TGCGCCAGCAGCCTGGACAGTGGAACTGAAGCTTTCTTT. It yields the protein CASSLDSGTEAFF.

This clone showed up just a few times. The chain has TRBV5-4 and TRBJ2-1; 9 positions agree with TRBD1. V dropped 5 bases and J dropped 6; count of bases not matched to a gene: 6. Germline V gene sequence: CDR1 SGHNT, CDR2 YYREEE (reference sequence). This CDR3 region has 14 residues. CDR3 amino acids: CASRSDRGRNEQFF. The CDR3 DNA reads TGTGCCAGCAGGTCGGACAGGGGTCGCAATGAGCAGTTCTTC.